The 6 T cell receptor beta chains presented below share a single source sample, sequenced in a study of CD8 T cells in ankylosing spondylitis. Each CDR3 protein gets one entry after TCRdb re-called the 5' RACE reads with MiXCR. The data show roughly 250,000 distinct CDR3 sequences, with roughly 8.6% seen just once and almost 7% held by the top ten. The specimen was blood, either unsorted or a sorted T cell fraction (not recorded which). The source of these receptors is a male donor with ankylosing spondylitis or in good health (not recorded which).

This clonotype was detected ten times or more. CDR3 nucleotides: TGTGCCAGCAGCTTAGTGGTGAGTAGGAATGAGCAGTTCTTC. It specifies CASSLVVSRNEQFF. This chain connects TRBV7-9 to TRBJ2-1, with D hard to call. Germline values: CDR1 SEHNR, CDR2 FQNEAQ (reference sequence). V lost 1 base and J lost 7, with 11 bases in between. The CDR3 is 14 residues long.

There are many counts of this clonotype. V gene TRBV18 combines with J gene TRBJ2-5; possible D gene TRBD1, 5 bases. Germline lookup yields CDR1 KGHSH and CDR2 LQKENI. This CDR3 has 13 amino acids. V was cut by 5 bases and J by 2 bases, with 9 bases left in between. In DNA, the CDR3 is TGTGCCAGCTCAGCTGGACAACAAGAGACCCAGTACTTC. This encodes CASSAGQQETQYF. The full variable domain, with the rest looked up from reference TRBV18 and TRBJ2-5, is NAGVMQNPRHLVRRRGQEARLRCSPMKGHSHVYWYRQLPEEGLKFMVYLQKENIIDESGMPKERFSAEFPKEGPSILRIQQVVRGDSAAYFCASSAGQQETQYFGPGTRLLVL.

There are many counts of this clonotype. This rearrangement joins TRBV20-1 to TRBJ2-3; the match to TRBD2 covers 9 bases. V trimming: 2 bases; J trimming: 0 bases; junction bases outside the gene matches: 15. This CDR3 contains 19 residues. Germline-derived CDR1 and CDR2 are DFQATT and SNEGSKA (reference sequence). CDR3 coding DNA: TGCAGTGCTAGACGTCTTTTAACTAGCGGGCATTTAAGCACAGATACGCAGTATTTT. As protein: CSARRLLTSGHLSTDTQYF.

There are many counts of this clonotype. V gene TRBV5-1 combines with J gene TRBJ2-5; TRBD1 agrees at 7 bases. V dropped 4 bases and J dropped 4; count of bases not matched to a gene: 10. Germline assignment: CDR1 SGHRS and CDR2 YFSETQ. The CDR3 contains 15 residues. DNA of the CDR3: TGCGCCAGCAGCACAACCGGGACAGTCAGAGAGACCCAGTACTTC. Translation gives CASSTTGTVRETQYF.

This clonotype was recorded a few times. V usage is TRBV7-2 and J usage is TRBJ2-1; D remains unclear. Trimming removed 6 bases from V and 2 bases from J, with 8 bases in between. Germline values: CDR1 SGHTA, CDR2 FQGNSA. The CDR3 length is 13 residues. CDR3 DNA: TGTGCCAGCAGGCACCGTCCCTACAATGAGCAGTTCTTC. This sequence encodes CASRHRPYNEQFF.

This clonotype has ten or more counts. The chain joins TRBV30 to TRBJ2-1; 12 bases are shared with TRBD2. CDR1 and CDR2 (germline): GTSNPN, SVGIG (reference sequence). The CDR3 length is 18 residues. The ends lost 5 bases at V and 4 bases at J; junction bases unmatched: 15. The CDR3 bases are TGTGCCTGGTTCCCAACGGTGCCCGGGACTAGCGGGTACAATGAGCAGTTCTTC. Translating gives CAWFPTVPGTSGYNEQFF.